This TCR beta chain was profiled in a study of T cells after yellow fever vaccination. From germline, CDR1 is SGHRS and CDR2 YFSETQ. The CDR3 has 12 amino acids. TCR cDNA, made by 5'RACE template switching, carried an added universal primer site and UMIs. TCRdb reprocessed the 5' RACE reads with MiXCR, giving one entry per CDR3 protein. The top ten hold more than 13% of the sample, which has 500,000 to 700,000 distinct CDR3 sequences, 15% to 20% seen once. In this sample, this clonotype turned up a few times. A read error may produce the germline difference seen at one junction end. The sequence came from a man aged 25 to 40 who received the YFV17D yellow fever vaccine. This chain uses TRBV5-1 with TRBJ2-7; D unresolved. Sample: PBMCs, taken 15 days after the yellow fever booster vaccination. The CDR3 DNA is TGCGCCAGCAGCCCCGACAACGCCCCCAATACCTTC. Translated, it gives CASSPDNAPNTF.